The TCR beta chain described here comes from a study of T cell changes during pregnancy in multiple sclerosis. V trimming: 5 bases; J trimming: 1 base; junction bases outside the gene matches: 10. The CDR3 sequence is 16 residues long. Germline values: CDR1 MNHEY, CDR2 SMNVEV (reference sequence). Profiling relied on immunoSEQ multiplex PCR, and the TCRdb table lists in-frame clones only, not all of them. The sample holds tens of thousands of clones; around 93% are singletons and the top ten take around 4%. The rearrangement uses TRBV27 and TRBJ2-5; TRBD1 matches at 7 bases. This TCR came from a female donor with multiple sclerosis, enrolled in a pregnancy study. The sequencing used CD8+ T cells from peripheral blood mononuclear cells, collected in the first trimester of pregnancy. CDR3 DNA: TGTGCCAGCAGTCCCGGGACAGTAATAATCCAAGAGACCCAGTACTTC. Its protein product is CASSPGTVIIQETQYF.